This T cell receptor (beta chain) derives from a study of shared clonotypes between healthy human individuals. CDR3 length: 15 amino acids. V lost 1 base to trimming and J lost 8 bases, with 16 bases between them. CDR1 and CDR2 from the germline V gene are LNHDA and SQIVND (reference sequence). Sequencing was at deep level. This table comes from immunoSEQ multiplex PCR, and its TCRdb copy is limited to in-frame clones, with some not included. The sample has some 700,000 clones; 90% are singletons. The chain is built from TRBV19 and TRBJ2-3; D is ambiguous. Material: memory CD8+ T cells from PBMCs. Subset indicated: CD45RO+ cells pooled with CCR7-negative TemRA cells. This TCR came from a man younger than 35 in good health. Some clones in this sample may be carry-over from other donors' samples. The CDR3: CASSIVAELTGTQYF. The CDR3 DNA is TGTGCCAGTAGTATAGTCGCGGAACTTACCGGTACGCAGTATTTT.